The 21 T cell receptor beta chains below come from one sample, sequenced in a study of T cells in tumors after PD-1 blockade. Here immunoSEQ multiplex PCR was the method, and the copy in TCRdb shows in-frame clones only, minus some. The data contain 11,000 to 15,000 clones, about 84% of them singletons. The input for sequencing was PBMCs, taken after anti-PD-1 treatment. All receptors come from a human donor with basal cell carcinoma.

The rearrangement joins TRBV10-3 to TRBJ2-7; TRBD2 agrees at 7 bases. The CDR3 consists of 14 residues. The trim removed 6 bases at V and 2 bases at J, leaving 7 bases unmatched. CDR1 ENHRY and CDR2 SYGVKD come from the germline V gene. The CDR3 DNA is TGTGCCATCAGCGGACTAGGTTCCACCTACGAGCAGTACTTC. It specifies CAISGLGSTYEQYF.

By its share, this clone is medium-sized. The chain links TRBV7-2 to TRBJ1-2; perhaps TRBD1 as D (6 bases). This CDR3 contains 15 residues. V was trimmed by 4 bases and J by 2 bases, leaving 14 bases between them. CDR1 and CDR2 (germline): SGHTA, FQGNSA. CDR3 DNA sequence: TGTGCCAGCAGCTGGGGCGGGGGCTCGAACTATGGCTACACCTTC. It encodes CASSWGGGSNYGYTF.

This clone was observed a handful of times. The J gene is TRBJ2-5, the V gene TRBV5-1; maybe TRBD2 (6 bases). Germline CDR1 SGHRS, CDR2 YFSETQ. The V gene lost 4 bases and the J gene lost 4 bases, with 11 bases spanning the gap. The length of the CDR3 is 13 residues. The DNA for the CDR3 is TGCGCCAGCAGCGAGGGACTTCCAGAGACCCAGTACTTC. The encoded protein is CASSEGLPETQYF.

The rearrangement links TRBV9 to TRBJ2-7; 12 bases are shared with TRBD1. There are 15 residues in the CDR3. Germline lookup yields CDR1 SGDLS and CDR2 YYNGEE. With 6 bases clipped from V and 6 bases from J, the junction kept 10 bases outside the gene matches. CDR3 nucleotides: TGTGCCAGCAAACGACCGGGACAGGGGGCTGGCGAGCAGTACTTC. Residues: CASKRPGQGAGEQYF.

This sequence joins TRBV9 and TRBJ1-1, with no clear D. Trimming cost V 8 bases and J 0 bases, with 14 bases left between them. CDR1 is SGDLS and CDR2 is YYNGEE in the germline V gene. CDR3 length: 14 residues. This CDR3 is CASSLEYLNTEAFF. The DNA of the CDR3 is TGTGCCAGTAGCCTTGAATACTTGAACACTGAAGCTTTCTTT.

V gene TRBV28 combines with J gene TRBJ1-5, with a possible D match to TRBD1 (5 bases). This CDR3 is 15 amino acids long. The germline CDR1 and CDR2 sequences are MDHEN and SYDVKM. Trimming took off 5 bases at V and 8 bases at J, with 19 bases between the two ends. CDR3 in DNA: TGTGCCAGCAGTCTAGATTGGACATCGGGGGAGCCCCAGCATTTT. This encodes CASSLDWTSGEPQHF.

This rearrangement joins TRBV30 to TRBJ1-3; D unresolved. Germline values: CDR1 GTSNPN, CDR2 SVGIG (reference sequence). Trimming pared 1 base from V and 4 bases from J, leaving 5 bases between. The CDR3 has 12 residues. This chain's CDR3 is CAWSGGGNTIYF. The CDR3 DNA is TGTGCCTGGAGTGGTGGGGGAAACACCATATATTTT.

The chain couples TRBV12-3 or TRBV12-4 to TRBJ2-5; D unresolved. This CDR3 is 11 amino acids long. V was trimmed by 3 bases and J by 5 bases, leaving 4 bases between them. The CDR3 sequence is CASSLGETQYF. CDR3 DNA: TGTGCCAGCAGTTTGGGTGAGACCCAGTACTTC.

This clone was observed a few times. The sample contains more than one DNA sequence encoding this CDR3. This CDR3 reads CASSPDRGGNQPQHF. DNA of the CDR3: TGTGCCAGCTCACCAGACCGGGGAGGCAATCAGCCCCAGCATTTT. The gene calls are TRBV18 and TRBJ1-5; D is undetermined. The V end lost 2 bases, the J end lost 2 bases, and 10 bases lay between the germline ends. The CDR3 extends over 15 amino acids. CDR1 KGHSH and CDR2 LQKENI come from the germline V gene.

The chain recombines TRBV15 with TRBJ2-5; 11 nucleotides agree with TRBD2. CDR3 length equals 16 residues. With 1 base clipped from V and 5 bases from J, the junction kept 6 bases outside the gene matches. Per germline, CDR1 LNHNV and CDR2 YYDKDF (reference sequence). CDR3 residues: CATSRGLAGGSETQYF. CDR3 DNA: TGTGCCACCAGCAGAGGTCTAGCGGGGGGTTCGGAGACCCAGTACTTC.

The J gene is TRBJ1-5, the V gene TRBV28, with TRBD1 identical over 8 bases. This CDR3 contains 18 residues. Trimming at V came to 6 bases and at J to 2 bases, leaving 15 bases not matched to a gene. The V gene's germline CDR1 is MDHEN and CDR2 SYDVKM. The CDR3 region has the DNA TGTGCCAGCAGCGGGAGGGGGGCAGGGGGCTTTGGCAATCAGCCCCAGCATTTT. Translation gives CASSGRGAGGFGNQPQHF.

This chain uses TRBV19 with TRBJ2-2; 13 positions agree with TRBD2. The V gene end was trimmed by 6 bases and the J gene end by 4 bases; junction bases not matched to a gene: 2. The CDR3 sequence is 15 residues long. CDR1 and CDR2 from the germline V gene are LNHDA and SQIVND (reference sequence). Written as DNA, the CDR3 is TGTGCCAGTAGCGGACTAGCGGGAGTCACCGGGGAGCTGTTTTTT. Translating it yields CASSGLAGVTGELFF.

The chain uses TRBV9 and TRBJ2-3; 11 nucleotides match TRBD2. V lost 4 bases, J lost 0 bases, and 10 bases stayed unmatched. CDR3 size: 18 residues. In germline, CDR1 is SGDLS, CDR2 YYNGEE. CDR3 DNA sequence: TGTGCCAGCAGCCCCGGGTTAGCGGGAGGGCCGAGCACAGATACGCAGTATTTT. This codes for CASSPGLAGGPSTDTQYF.

This clone has only one observation. J is TRBJ2-7 and V is TRBV4-2; maybe TRBD2 (5 bases). V shed 0 bases and J shed 6 bases, with 21 bases lying between them. Per the germline V gene, CDR1 is LGHNA and CDR2 is YNFKEQ. The CDR3 loop spans 17 amino acids. CDR3 nucleotide sequence: TGTGCCAGCAGCCAAGATTACCCGGACTCCAAGCTCAGCGAGCAGTACTTC. Translated: CASSQDYPDSKLSEQYF.

In this sample, this clone turned up a few times. This chain connects TRBV3-1 (or the pseudogene TRBV3-2) to TRBJ2-5; D is undetermined. CDR3 length: 16 amino acids. With 2 bases removed from V and 5 bases from J, the gap between germline ends came to 18 bases. Germline V gene data show CDR1 as LGHDT and CDR2 as YNNKEL (reference sequence). Here the CDR3 DNA reads TGTGCCAGCAGCCAAAATCCAGCCGGGCTGGGGGAGACCCAGTACTTC. It encodes CASSQNPAGLGETQYF.

The CDR3 is CATSRVSGTLTDTQYF. The CDR3 nucleotides read TGTGCCACCAGCAGAGTTTCCGGAACCCTCACAGATACGCAGTATTTT. The rearrangement uses TRBV15 and TRBJ2-3; D ambiguous. The germline CDR1 and CDR2 sequences are LNHNV and YYDKDF (reference sequence). The CDR3 contains 16 residues. V lost 1 base, J lost 2 bases, and 13 bases lay in between.

The chain carries TRBV5-1 and TRBJ2-5; TRBD2 might be the D (6 bases). V lost 4 bases to trimming and J lost 3 bases, with 13 bases between them. This CDR3 has 14 amino acids. From germline, CDR1 is SGHRS and CDR2 YFSETQ. This chain's CDR3 is CASSLGTAKETQYF. CDR3 coding DNA: TGCGCCAGCAGCCTGGGGACTGCGAAAGAGACCCAGTACTTC.

This chain links TRBV10-3 with TRBJ1-2; D is unclear. Germline CDR1 and CDR2: ENHRY and SYGVKD. This CDR3 contains 14 residues. The V and J ends lost 0 bases and 6 bases respectively, with 11 bases between them. The CDR3 DNA reads TGTGCCATCAGTGAGTCGGCCACCAGAAATGGCTACACCTTC. It is translated as CAISESATRNGYTF.

The rearrangement links TRBV30 to TRBJ2-7, with 9 bases aligning to TRBD1. The ends lost 2 bases at V and 5 bases at J; junction bases unmatched: 7. The CDR3 has 14 amino acids. CDR1 is GTSNPN, CDR2 SVGIG, per germline (reference sequence). The CDR3 region is CAWSPRTGVHEQYF. The CDR3 nucleotides are TGTGCCTGGAGTCCGAGGACAGGGGTGCACGAGCAGTACTTC.

V and J are TRBV24-1 and TRBJ2-1; 13 bases are shared with TRBD2. V shed 3 bases, J shed 8 bases, and the junction held 6 bases outside the gene matches. The length of the CDR3 is 16 residues. Germline V gene sequence: CDR1 KGHDR, CDR2 SFDVKD. This CDR3 is CATSDPGLAGKHEQFF. CDR3 bases: TGTGCCACCAGTGATCCGGGACTAGCGGGAAAACATGAGCAGTTCTTC.

The rearrangement joins TRBV5-4 to TRBJ1-1; 7 positions agree with TRBD1. Germline V gene lookup returns CDR1 SGHNT and CDR2 YYREEE (reference sequence). Trimming at V came to 3 bases and at J to 4 bases, leaving 15 bases not matched to a gene. CDR3 length: 17 residues. CDR3 DNA sequence: TGTGCCAGCAGCTACCGGGACAGAGGGAGGATGGGCACTGAAGCTTTCTTT. Amino acid sequence: CASSYRDRGRMGTEAFF.